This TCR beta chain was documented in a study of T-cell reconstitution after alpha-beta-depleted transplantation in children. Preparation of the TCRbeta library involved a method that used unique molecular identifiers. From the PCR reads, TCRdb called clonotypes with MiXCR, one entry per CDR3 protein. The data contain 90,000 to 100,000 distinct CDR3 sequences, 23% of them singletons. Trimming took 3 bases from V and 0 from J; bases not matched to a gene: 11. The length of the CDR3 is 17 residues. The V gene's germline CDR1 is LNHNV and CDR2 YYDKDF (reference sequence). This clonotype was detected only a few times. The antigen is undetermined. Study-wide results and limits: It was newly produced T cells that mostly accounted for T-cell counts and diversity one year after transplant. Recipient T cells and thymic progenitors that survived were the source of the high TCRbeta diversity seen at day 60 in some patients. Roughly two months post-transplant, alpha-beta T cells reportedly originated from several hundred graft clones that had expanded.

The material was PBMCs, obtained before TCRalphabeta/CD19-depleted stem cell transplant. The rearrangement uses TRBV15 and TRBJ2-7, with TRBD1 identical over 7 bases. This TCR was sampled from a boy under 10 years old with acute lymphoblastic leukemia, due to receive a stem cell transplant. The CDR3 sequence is CATSRGPTGTVSYEQYF. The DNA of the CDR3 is TGTGCCACCAGCAGGGGCCCCACCGGGACAGTCTCCTACGAGCAGTACTTC.